A single sample is the source of the 18 T cell receptor beta chains below, sequenced in a study of blood T cell repertoires in COVID-19. TCRdb's copy holds only in-frame clones and misses some; the assay was immunoSEQ multiplex PCR. Altogether under 250,000 clones are present, approximately 80% being singletons, with the ten largest covering roughly 4.3%. Material for sequencing was PBMCs or T cells enriched from blood (not recorded which). These receptors came from a man aged 30 to 45 with acute COVID-19.

V and J are TRBV5-1 and TRBJ2-3, with 8 bases that match TRBD1. The V gene's germline CDR1 is SGHRS and CDR2 YFSETQ. Trimming removed 4 bases from V and 1 base from J; junction bases left unmatched: 5. CDR3 length equals 15 residues. CDR3 loop: CASSTQGARTDTQYF. DNA of the CDR3: TGCGCCAGCAGCACGCAGGGGGCTCGCACAGATACGCAGTATTTT.

The J gene is TRBJ1-1, the V gene TRBV18; a weak D match, TRBD1 (5 bases). V gave up 2 bases and J gave up 3 bases, with 10 bases separating them. The CDR3 length is 14 residues. Per the germline V gene, CDR1 is KGHSH and CDR2 is LQKENI. CDR3 sequence (DNA): TGTGCCAGCTCACCAGGAGGGACGGACACTGAAGCTTTCTTT. Amino acid sequence: CASSPGGTDTEAFF.

This chain connects TRBV30 to TRBJ1-2; 9 bases fit TRBD1. The CDR3 consists of 13 residues. Germline trimming cut 7 bases from V and 5 bases from J; bases unmatched to any gene: 8. The germline CDR1 and CDR2 sequences are GTSNPN and SVGIG (reference sequence). CDR3 DNA sequence: TGTGCCTCGTTCACAGGGGGCTTATATGGCTACACCTTC. It yields the protein CASFTGGLYGYTF.

This chain joins TRBV25-1 and TRBJ1-2; D is unclear. The CDR3 is 12 amino acids. Germline CDR1 MGHDK, CDR2 SYGVNS. V was clipped by 2 bases and J by 8 bases, with 9 bases between them. The CDR3: CASSERSGGYTF. CDR3 bases: TGTGCCAGCAGTGAAAGGTCAGGAGGCTACACCTTC.

The gene calls are TRBV5-1 and TRBJ1-1; 9 bases align to TRBD1. CDR1 and CDR2 from the germline V gene are SGHRS and YFSETQ. This CDR3 contains 15 residues. V lost 6 bases, J lost 7 bases, and 13 bases stayed unmatched. The CDR3 reads CASNLLQGTGNEAFF. CDR3 bases: TGCGCCAGCAACCTACTACAAGGGACAGGGAATGAAGCTTTCTTT.

The rearrangement uses TRBV11-3 and TRBJ2-3; TRBD2 might be the D (6 bases). V was pared by 4 bases and J by 2 bases, with 10 bases between. This CDR3 is built from 14 residues. Germline CDR1 reads SGHNT; CDR2 reads YENEEA. In nucleotides, the CDR3 is TGTGCCAGCAGCTACGGGGGTCTCACAGATACGCAGTATTTT. It translates to CASSYGGLTDTQYF.

Concerning this clone: Additional DNA sequences in this sample encode the identical CDR3. The chain couples TRBV7-2 to TRBJ1-5; D is undetermined. Germline lookup yields CDR1 SGHTA and CDR2 FQGNSA. This CDR3 region has 13 residues. V lost 5 bases and J lost 7, with 12 bases in between. This chain's CDR3 is CASSPGGPQPQHF. CDR3 DNA sequence: TGTGCCAGCAGCCCCGGAGGGCCCCAGCCCCAGCATTTT.

The chain is built from TRBV12-3 or TRBV12-4 and TRBJ2-2, with D unresolved. Trimming left V 6 bases short and J 1 base short, with 6 bases between. The CDR3 extends over 13 amino acids. The CDR3 sequence is CASRTGNTGELFF. CDR3 sequence (DNA): TGTGCCAGCAGAACCGGGAACACCGGGGAGCTGTTTTTT.

The V call is TRBV10-3, the J call TRBJ1-5; weak D call: TRBD1 (6 bases). V was trimmed by 0 bases and J by 8 bases, leaving 11 bases between them. The CDR3 has 14 amino acids. CDR1 and CDR2 (germline): ENHRY, SYGVKD. In DNA, the CDR3 is TGTGCCATCAGTGAGTCAGTACAGGGCGAGCCCCAGCATTTT. The encoded protein is CAISESVQGEPQHF.

The chain uses TRBV11-1 and TRBJ1-4; maybe TRBD1 (5 bases). The CDR3 runs to 15 residues. Germline V gene sequence: CDR1 SGHAT, CDR2 FQDESV (reference sequence). Trimming took off 2 bases at V and 0 bases at J, with 7 bases between the two ends. The CDR3, as DNA: TGTGCCAGCAGCTTATCGGGGGCAACTAATGAAAAACTGTTTTTT. Translated, it gives CASSLSGATNEKLFF.

V and J are TRBV6-5 and TRBJ2-1; TRBD1 might be the D (5 bases). CDR3 length: 13 amino acids. With 6 bases removed from V and 8 bases from J, the gap between germline ends came to 14 bases. CDR1 and CDR2 from the germline V gene are MNHEY and SVGAGI. CDR3 protein: CASRGPGPHEQFF. The CDR3 DNA reads TGTGCCAGCAGGGGGCCCGGGCCCCATGAGCAGTTCTTC.

Only one count was recorded for this clone. This chain links TRBV19 with TRBJ1-2; D is possibly TRBD1 (5 bases). Trimming pared 6 bases from V and 4 bases from J, leaving 9 bases between. The CDR3 extends over 12 amino acids. CDR1 LNHDA and CDR2 SQIVND come from the germline V gene (reference sequence). The CDR3: CASSPGFYGYTF. CDR3 coding DNA: TGTGCCAGTAGCCCAGGGTTCTATGGCTACACCTTC.

Here the CDR3 reads CASSQDPDRAYEQYF. The CDR3 DNA reads TGCGCCAGCAGCCAAGATCCGGACAGAGCCTACGAGCAGTACTTC. V is TRBV4-1 and J is TRBJ2-7; a possible D gene is TRBD1 (6 bases). This CDR3 region has 15 residues. The germline V gene encodes CDR1 MGHRA and CDR2 YSYEKL. With 0 bases removed from V and 2 bases from J, the gap between germline ends came to 11 bases.

The chain employs TRBV6-5 and TRBJ1-1; 9 positions match TRBD1. V gave up 5 bases and J gave up 5 bases; unmatched junction bases: 6. There are 14 residues in the CDR3. Germline loops: CDR1 MNHEY, CDR2 SVGAGI. Here the CDR3 DNA reads TGTGCCAGCAGTCCCGGGACAGGGTATACTGAAGCTTTCTTT. Residues: CASSPGTGYTEAFF.

The chain employs TRBV16 and TRBJ1-5; 7 bases are shared with TRBD1. From germline, CDR1 is KGHSY and CDR2 FQNENV. This CDR3 region has 15 residues. Trimming took 2 bases from V and 3 from J; bases not matched to a gene: 4. The CDR3 bases are TGTGCCAGCAGCCAACGGACAGGAATCAATCAGCCCCAGCATTTT. It translates to CASSQRTGINQPQHF.

The CDR3 sequence: CAISERGTGGGEETQYF. DNA of the CDR3: TGTGCCATCAGTGAGAGAGGGACAGGGGGCGGGGAAGAGACCCAGTACTTC. The V and J genes are TRBV10-3 and TRBJ2-5; 12 bases are shared with TRBD1. The CDR3 runs 17 residues. The germline V gene encodes CDR1 ENHRY and CDR2 SYGVKD. Trimming took 2 bases from V and 3 from J; bases not matched to a gene: 7.

This clone has a handful of counts. V and J are TRBV19 and TRBJ1-2; TRBD1 matches at 8 bases. This CDR3 has 14 amino acids. Germline CDR1 LNHDA, CDR2 SQIVND (reference sequence). Trimming cost V 4 bases and J 2 bases; bases outside gene matches: 3. DNA for the CDR3: TGTGCCAGTAGTAATCAGGGGGCGAACTATGGCTACACCTTC. This codes for CASSNQGANYGYTF.

The chain combines TRBV5-1 with TRBJ1-2; the match to TRBD1 covers 9 bases. The CDR3 length is 16 residues. The germline CDR1 and CDR2 sequences are SGHRS and YFSETQ. The V gene end was trimmed by 3 bases and the J gene end by 6 bases; junction bases not matched to a gene: 12. The CDR3 reads CASSSIQGAIGNGYTF. The CDR3, as DNA: TGCGCCAGCAGCTCTATACAGGGGGCCATCGGGAATGGCTACACCTTC.